This T cell receptor beta chain emerged from a study of control samples from healthy donors and cancer patients. Clones were sequenced by immunoSEQ multiplex PCR, and TCRdb holds only the in-frame ones, with some missing. The sample lists around 100,000 clones; about 90% were seen once. CDR1 is SGDLS, CDR2 YYNGEE, per germline. The CDR3 sequence is 15 residues long. The V gene lost 2 bases and the J gene lost 1 base, with 12 bases spanning the gap. The V call is TRBV9, the J call TRBJ1-2; the D is unclear. The source of this sequence is a man in his thirties or forties in good health. The sequenced sample was blood. The CDR3 region has the DNA TGTGCCAGCAGCGTTGTCCCAGAGTTTAACTATGGCTACACCTTC. Translating it yields CASSVVPEFNYGYTF.